A selection of T cell receptor beta chains follows, all from one sample in a study of patients with pleural tuberculosis. TCRdb processed the reads anew with MiXCR; each CDR3 protein has one entry. Of approximately 50,000 distinct CDR3 sequences listed, 7.3% were seen once; the top ten hold roughly 16%. These receptor sequences come from a human donor with pleural tuberculosis. CDR3s include the opening cysteine and the closing phenylalanine or tryptophan. The D gene is left open where the match is weak. A row's size may be missing; if present it is once, few, many or a size class.

DNA	CDR3	size	V	J	D
TGCAGCGTTGAGGTTTCTTTATGGGAAGCTTTCTTT	CSVEVSLWEAFF	few	TRBV29-1	TRBJ1-1	-
TGCAGCGTTGAAGGACTGGGACAGGATCTGACAGATACGCAGTATTTT	CSVEGLGQDLTDTQYF	few	TRBV29-1	TRBJ2-3	TRBD1
TGTGCCAGCACTACTTATTGGGCAGGGGGCAGGACTGAAGCTTTCTTT	CASTTYWAGGRTEAFF	many	TRBV12-3/TRBV12-4	TRBJ1-1	TRBD1
TGTGCCAGCAGCCCTTCAGGACAGGGGCTCCTCACAGATACGCAGTATTTT	CASSPSGQGLLTDTQYF	many	TRBV14	TRBJ2-3	TRBD1
TGCAGTGCGCGGGACTTTACGGATTCCTCTCACGAGCAGTACTTC	CSARDFTDSSHEQYF	-	TRBV20-1	TRBJ2-7	-
TGCGCCAGCAGCCTAAGAGATAGGACCGGGGAGCTGTTTTTT	CASSLRDRTGELFF	many	TRBV4-3	TRBJ2-2	-
TGTGCCAGCAGCCGTCTATGGGGGGAGCTGTTTTTT	CASSRLWGELFF	many	TRBV7-8	TRBJ2-2	-
TGTGCCAGCAGCCCTCCCCCCGGCGGCTCCAAAAACATTCAGTACTTC	CASSPPPGGSKNIQYF	few	TRBV4-2	TRBJ2-4	-
TGTGCCACCAGTAGGGCGGCGCCTAGCACAGATACGCAGTATTTT	CATSRAAPSTDTQYF	many	TRBV24-1	TRBJ2-3	-
TGTGCCAGCAGTTATTCCAACTATGGCTACACCTTC	CASSYSNYGYTF	many	TRBV12-3/TRBV12-4	TRBJ1-2	-
TGTGCCAGCAGCTTAGGCCCTGGGCTGCGCAATCAGCCCCAGCATTTT	CASSLGPGLRNQPQHF	many	TRBV13	TRBJ1-5	-
TGTGCCAGCTCACCAACATCCGGGACAGGGCGGACCGAGCAGTACTTC	CASSPTSGTGRTEQYF	few	TRBV18	TRBJ2-7	TRBD1
TGTGCCAGCAGCAAAGTGGGTCGGGAGAGCACAGATACGCAGTATTTT	CASSKVGRESTDTQYF	many	TRBV21-1	TRBJ2-3	-
TGTGCCAGCAGTTACGCAATCACAGAGTACGACACCATATATTTT	CASSYAITEYDTIYF	many	TRBV28	TRBJ1-3	-
TGTGCCAGCAGATTACAGGACTCCTACGAGCAGTACTTC	CASRLQDSYEQYF	many	TRBV6-1	TRBJ2-7	-
TGCAGTGAAACAGGGCCCAACTATGGCTACACCTTC	CSETGPNYGYTF	few	TRBV29-1	TRBJ1-2	-
TGTGCCATCAGCCTGGACTATAACTCTGAAGCTTTCTTT	CAISLDYNSEAFF	many	TRBV10-3	TRBJ1-1	-
TGTGCCAGCAGTTCAGGGAGGTACCCCTACAATGAGCAGTTCTTC	CASSSGRYPYNEQFF	-	TRBV12-3/TRBV12-4	TRBJ2-1	-
TGTGCCAGCAGGGAAGACGGAAACCTCTATGGCTACACCTTC	CASREDGNLYGYTF	many	TRBV3-1	TRBJ1-2	-
TGCAGTGCTAGAGCCCCCTTTTTGGCGGGAGGGCACAATGAGCAGTTCTTC	CSARAPFLAGGHNEQFF	-	TRBV20-1	TRBJ2-1	TRBD2
TGTGCCAGCAGCTTGCGGGCTGGACGGGAAAACATTCAGTACTTC	CASSLRAGRENIQYF	medium-sized	TRBV11-2	TRBJ2-4	-
TGTGCCAGCAGTGAACGAGGACTTACCTACGAGCAGTACTTC	CASSERGLTYEQYF	many	TRBV6-1	TRBJ2-7	-
TGTGCCAACAGCTTCTTCACTGAAGCTTTCTTT	CANSFFTEAFF	-	TRBV7-2	TRBJ1-1	-
TGTGCCAGCAGCACTCTGACAGAAGACACAGATACGCAGTATTTT	CASSTLTEDTDTQYF	-	TRBV11-1	TRBJ2-3	-
TGCAGTGCTAGAGATAAGCGGACACAAGAGACCCAGTACTTC	CSARDKRTQETQYF	many	TRBV20-1	TRBJ2-5	-
TGCAGCGTTGAAAGCGGCAGCGTCAATCAGCCCCAGCATTTT	CSVESGSVNQPQHF	many	TRBV29-1	TRBJ1-5	-
TGTGCCAGCAGTTTATCGGTTACAGGAGCGGGTGAGCAGTTCTTC	CASSLSVTGAGEQFF	many	TRBV27	TRBJ2-1	-
TGCAGTGCTAGAGAGAGGAATCAGCCCCAGCATTTT	CSARERNQPQHF	many	TRBV20-1	TRBJ1-5	-
TGTGCCAGCAGACGCGGGGGGACAGGGGACGAGCAGTACTTC	CASRRGGTGDEQYF	few	TRBV4-2	TRBJ2-7	TRBD1
TGCAGTGCTAGGGGCGGGAGCACAGATACGCAGTATTTT	CSARGGSTDTQYF	many	TRBV20-1	TRBJ2-3	-
TGCAGTGCTAGTATGAGGGGTTTATACAATGAGCAGTTCTTC	CSASMRGLYNEQFF	many	TRBV20-1	TRBJ2-1	-
TGTGCCATCAGTGAGCCCTCGGACAGGGGGACCCAAGAGACCCAGTACTTC	CAISEPSDRGTQETQYF	many	TRBV10-3	TRBJ2-5	TRBD1
TGTGCCAGTAGTATATTGGGGACAGGGATGACTGGCTACACCTTC	CASSILGTGMTGYTF	-	TRBV19	TRBJ1-2	TRBD1
TGTGCCAGCTCACCCAGGGAGGGGTGGACTGAAGCTTTCTTT	CASSPREGWTEAFF	many	TRBV18	TRBJ1-1	-
TGTGCCAGCTCACCGAACGACAGGCGGGCTAATGAAAAACTGTTTTTT	CASSPNDRRANEKLFF	many	TRBV18	TRBJ1-4	-
TGTGCCAGCAGCCAAGTTACCGAGCAGTACTTC	CASSQVTEQYF	many	TRBV3-1	TRBJ2-7	-
TGCAGTGCCGGGACTAGCGGGAGTGGCGAGCAGTACTTC	CSAGTSGSGEQYF	many	TRBV20-1	TRBJ2-7	TRBD2
TGTGCCAGCAGCCTGGGCTATGTTTTAGCGACCGGGGAGCTGTTTTTT	CASSLGYVLATGELFF	-	TRBV5-4	TRBJ2-2	-
TGTGCCATCAGCGGACTAGCGGGAGCGGGGGCTTCAGATACGCAGTATTTT	CAISGLAGAGASDTQYF	many	TRBV10-3	TRBJ2-3	TRBD2
TGTGCCAGCAGCCCACCTGCAGGTAGCACAGATACGCAGTATTTT	CASSPPAGSTDTQYF	many	TRBV11-2	TRBJ2-3	-
TGTGCCAGCAGCTTTTTGGATAGATCGGACACTGAAGCTTTCTTT	CASSFLDRSDTEAFF	many	TRBV11-1	TRBJ1-1	-
TGCGCCAGCAGCTTTTCAGGGGGCTATGGCTACACCTTC	CASSFSGGYGYTF	many	TRBV5-1	TRBJ1-2	TRBD1
TGTGCCAGCACCCTGGACAGGGGGTTCGGAGATACGCAGTATTTT	CASTLDRGFGDTQYF	many	TRBV12-3/TRBV12-4	TRBJ2-3	TRBD1
TGCAGCGTTCTGGACAGCAGACACGAGCAGTACTTC	CSVLDSRHEQYF	medium-sized	TRBV29-1	TRBJ2-7	-
TGCAGCGTAGTCCTCCCCTCTCTCGGGACTGAAGCTTTCTTT	CSVVLPSLGTEAFF	-	TRBV29-1	TRBJ1-1	-
TGTGCCAGCAGCCAAGCGATGAGACTAGCATACAATGAGCAGTTCTTC	CASSQAMRLAYNEQFF	many	TRBV3-1	TRBJ2-1	TRBD2
TGTGCCAGCAGCCAAGCGAGCGGGAGGACAGATACGCAGTATTTT	CASSQASGRTDTQYF	many	TRBV4-2	TRBJ2-3	TRBD2
TGTGCCAGCACGACAAGCTCCTACAATGAGCAGTTCTTC	CASTTSSYNEQFF	many	TRBV2	TRBJ2-1	-
TGTGCCAGCAGTTTGGACTACTACAATGAGCAGTTCTTC	CASSLDYYNEQFF	-	TRBV12-3/TRBV12-4	TRBJ2-1	-
TGCAGTCCCAGTTCAGGGGAGACCCAGTACTTC	CSPSSGETQYF	many	TRBV20-1	TRBJ2-5	-
TGTGCCAGCTCCGGCGGGGAGGCCGGGGAGCTGTTTTTT	CASSGGEAGELFF	-	TRBV19	TRBJ2-2	-
TGTGCCAGCAGCTTGGGACTAGCCAAAAACATTCAGTACTTC	CASSLGLAKNIQYF	-	TRBV5-6	TRBJ2-4	-
TGCAGCGTCTCTCCGGTCACAGATACGCAGTATTTT	CSVSPVTDTQYF	-	TRBV29-1	TRBJ2-3	-
TGTGCCAGCAGCCCGGACAGGATGAACACTGAAGCTTTCTTT	CASSPDRMNTEAFF	many	TRBV4-2	TRBJ1-1	TRBD1
TGTGCCAGCAGTGCCGGGACTAGCGGAGCTAACACCGGGGAGCTGTTTTTT	CASSAGTSGANTGELFF	many	TRBV2	TRBJ2-2	TRBD2
TGTGCCAGCAGTGAACGCGGGCGGGAAAAACTGTTTTTT	CASSERGREKLFF	many	TRBV6-1	TRBJ1-4	-
TGTGCCAGCAGTCCCGGGACTAGCGTTAGCACAGATACGCAGTATTTT	CASSPGTSVSTDTQYF	many	TRBV12-3/TRBV12-4	TRBJ2-3	TRBD2
TGTGCCAGCAGCTTGACAGGGGGAAGTACAGATACGCAGTATTTT	CASSLTGGSTDTQYF	many	TRBV7-3	TRBJ2-3	TRBD1